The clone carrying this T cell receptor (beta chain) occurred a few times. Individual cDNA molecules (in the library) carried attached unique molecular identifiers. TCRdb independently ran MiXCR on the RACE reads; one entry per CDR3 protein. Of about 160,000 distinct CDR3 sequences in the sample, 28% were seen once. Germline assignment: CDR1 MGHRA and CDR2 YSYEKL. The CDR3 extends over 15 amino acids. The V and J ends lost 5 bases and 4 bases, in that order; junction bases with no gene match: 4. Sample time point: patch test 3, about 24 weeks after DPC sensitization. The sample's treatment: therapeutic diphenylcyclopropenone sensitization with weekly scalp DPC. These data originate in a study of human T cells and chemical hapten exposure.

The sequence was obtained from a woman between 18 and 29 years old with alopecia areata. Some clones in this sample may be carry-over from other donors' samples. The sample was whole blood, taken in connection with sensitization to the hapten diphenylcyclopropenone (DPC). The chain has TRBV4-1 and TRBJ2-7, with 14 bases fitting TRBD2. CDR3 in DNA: TGCGCCAGCAGCGGACTAGCGGGAGGACCTTACGAGCAGTACTTC. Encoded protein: CASSGLAGGPYEQYF.